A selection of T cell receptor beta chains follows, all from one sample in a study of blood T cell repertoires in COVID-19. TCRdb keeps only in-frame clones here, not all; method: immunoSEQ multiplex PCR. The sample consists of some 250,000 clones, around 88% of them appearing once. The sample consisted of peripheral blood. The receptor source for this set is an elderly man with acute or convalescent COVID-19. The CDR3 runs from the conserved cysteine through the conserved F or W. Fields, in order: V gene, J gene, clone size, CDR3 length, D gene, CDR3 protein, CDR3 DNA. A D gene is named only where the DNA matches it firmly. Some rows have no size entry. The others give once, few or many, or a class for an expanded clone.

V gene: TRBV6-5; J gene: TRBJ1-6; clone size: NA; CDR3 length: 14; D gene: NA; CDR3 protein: CASIGIYSNSPLHF; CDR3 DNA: TGTGCCAGCATCGGCATCTACAGTAATTCACCCCTCCACTTT
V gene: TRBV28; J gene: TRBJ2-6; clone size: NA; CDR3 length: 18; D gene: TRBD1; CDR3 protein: CASSRPGQGASGANVLTF; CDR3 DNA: TGTGCCAGCAGTCGACCGGGACAGGGGGCAAGTGGGGCCAACGTCCTGACTTTC
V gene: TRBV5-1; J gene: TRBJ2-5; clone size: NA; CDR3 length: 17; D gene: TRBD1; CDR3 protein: CASSLYGSQGAGETQYF; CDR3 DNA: TGCGCCAGCAGCTTGTACGGGAGTCAGGGGGCCGGGGAGACCCAGTACTTC
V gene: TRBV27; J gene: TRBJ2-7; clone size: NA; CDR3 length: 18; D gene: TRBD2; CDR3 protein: CASSARTSGNLRDYEQYF; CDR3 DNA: TGTGCCAGCAGTGCCCGGACTAGCGGTAACCTAAGGGACTACGAGCAGTACTTC
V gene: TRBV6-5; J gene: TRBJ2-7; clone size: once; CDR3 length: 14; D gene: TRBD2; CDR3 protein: CASTGRGSSYEQYF; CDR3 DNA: TGTGCCAGCACCGGGAGGGGCTCCTCCTACGAGCAGTACTTC
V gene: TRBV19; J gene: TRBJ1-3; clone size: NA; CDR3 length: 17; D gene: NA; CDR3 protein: CASSIVLGASSGNTIYF; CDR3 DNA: TGTGCCAGTAGTATTGTCTTGGGGGCAAGCTCTGGAAACACCATATATTTT
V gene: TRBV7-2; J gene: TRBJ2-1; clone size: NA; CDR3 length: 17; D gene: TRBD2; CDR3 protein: CASSSTRLAGLYNEQFF; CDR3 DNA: TGTGCCAGCAGCTCCACCCGACTAGCGGGACTCTACAATGAGCAGTTCTTC
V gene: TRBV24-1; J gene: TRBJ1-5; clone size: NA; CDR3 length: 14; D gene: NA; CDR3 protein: CATSQGLSNQPQHF; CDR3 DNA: TGTGCCACCAGTCAGGGACTCAGCAATCAGCCCCAGCATTTT
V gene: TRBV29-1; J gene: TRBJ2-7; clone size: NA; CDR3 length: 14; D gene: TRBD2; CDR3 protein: CSVEVPSGSYEQYF; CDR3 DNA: TGCAGCGTTGAAGTGCCTAGCGGCAGCTACGAGCAGTACTTC
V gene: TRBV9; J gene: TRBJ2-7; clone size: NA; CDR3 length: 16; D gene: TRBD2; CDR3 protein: CASSVSGAGGSYEQYF; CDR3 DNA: TGTGCCAGCAGCGTGAGTGGAGCGGGAGGATCCTACGAGCAGTACTTC
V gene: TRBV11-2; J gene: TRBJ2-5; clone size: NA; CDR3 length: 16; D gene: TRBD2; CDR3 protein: CASSLGLAGGWETQYF; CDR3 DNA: TGTGCCAGCAGCTTAGGACTAGCGGGGGGCTGGGAGACCCAGTACTTC
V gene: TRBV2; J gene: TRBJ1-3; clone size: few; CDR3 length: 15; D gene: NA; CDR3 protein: CASSDDRYSGNTIYF; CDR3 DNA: TGTGCCAGCAGCGATGACAGGTACTCTGGAAACACCATATATTTT
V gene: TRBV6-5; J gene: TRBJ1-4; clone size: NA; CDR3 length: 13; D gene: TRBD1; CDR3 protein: CASGQGGNEKLFF; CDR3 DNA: TGTGCCAGCGGACAGGGGGGGAATGAAAAACTGTTTTTT
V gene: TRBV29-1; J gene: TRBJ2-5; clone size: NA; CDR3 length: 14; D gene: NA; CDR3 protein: CSVWDRTAKETQYF; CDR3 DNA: TGCAGCGTTTGGGATCGGACAGCCAAAGAGACCCAGTACTTC
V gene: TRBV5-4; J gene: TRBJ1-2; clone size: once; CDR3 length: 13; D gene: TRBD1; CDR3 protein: CASSGQGFYGYTF; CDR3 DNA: TGTGCCAGCAGCGGACAGGGCTTTTATGGCTACACCTTC
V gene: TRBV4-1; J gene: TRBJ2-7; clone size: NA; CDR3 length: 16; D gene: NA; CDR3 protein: CASSQDPTGIPYEQYF; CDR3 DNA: TGCGCCAGCAGCCAAGATCCCACAGGGATACCCTACGAGCAGTACTTC
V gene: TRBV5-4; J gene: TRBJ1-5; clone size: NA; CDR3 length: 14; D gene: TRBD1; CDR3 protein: CASSFNRGMGPQHF; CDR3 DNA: TGTGCCAGCAGCTTTAACAGGGGAATGGGGCCCCAGCATTTT
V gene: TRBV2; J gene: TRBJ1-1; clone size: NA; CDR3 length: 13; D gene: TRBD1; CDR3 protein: CASNYRGNTEAFF; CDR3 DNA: TGTGCCAGCAATTACAGGGGGAACACTGAAGCTTTCTTT
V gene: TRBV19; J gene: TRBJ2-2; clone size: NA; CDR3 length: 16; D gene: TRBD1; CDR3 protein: CASSRSQGYDTGELFF; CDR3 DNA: TGTGCCAGTAGTAGGTCACAGGGGTACGACACCGGGGAGCTGTTTTTT
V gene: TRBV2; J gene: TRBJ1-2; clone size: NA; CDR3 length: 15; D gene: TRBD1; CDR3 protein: CASNGQGATGRGYTF; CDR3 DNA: TGTGCCAGCAATGGACAGGGGGCCACCGGGCGGGGCTACACCTTC
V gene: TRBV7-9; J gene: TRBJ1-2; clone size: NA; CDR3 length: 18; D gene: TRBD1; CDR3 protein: CASSLAPGQAGGAYGYTF; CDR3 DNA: TGTGCCAGCAGCTTAGCCCCGGGACAGGCAGGGGGGGCCTATGGCTACACCTTC
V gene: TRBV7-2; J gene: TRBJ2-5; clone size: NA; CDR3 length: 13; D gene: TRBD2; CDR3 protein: CASSLGGRATQYF; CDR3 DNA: TGTGCCAGCAGCTTAGGAGGGAGGGCGACCCAGTACTTC
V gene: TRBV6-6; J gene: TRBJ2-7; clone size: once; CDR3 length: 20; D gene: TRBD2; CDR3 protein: CASSDTLGTSGGSSYYEQYF; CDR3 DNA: TGTGCCAGCAGCGATACCCTCGGGACTAGCGGGGGGTCCTCCTACTACGAGCAGTACTTC
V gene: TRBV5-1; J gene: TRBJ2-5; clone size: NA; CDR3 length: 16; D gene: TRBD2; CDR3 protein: CASSLLPTSGGETQYF; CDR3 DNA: TGCGCCAGCAGCCTCCTACCGACTAGCGGGGGGGAGACCCAGTACTTC
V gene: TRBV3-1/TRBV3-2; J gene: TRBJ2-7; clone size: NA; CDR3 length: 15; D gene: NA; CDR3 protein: CASSQEGQRPYEQYF; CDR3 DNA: TGTGCCAGCAGCCAAGAAGGACAACGGCCCTACGAGCAGTACTTC
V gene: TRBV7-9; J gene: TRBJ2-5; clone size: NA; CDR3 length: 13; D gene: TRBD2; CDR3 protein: CASSLEGGKTQYF; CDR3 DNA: TGTGCCAGCAGCTTAGAGGGAGGGAAGACCCAGTACTTC
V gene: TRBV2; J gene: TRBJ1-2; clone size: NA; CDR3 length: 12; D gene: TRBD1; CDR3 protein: CASRNQGDGYTF; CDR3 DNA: TGTGCCAGCAGAAATCAGGGGGATGGCTACACCTTC
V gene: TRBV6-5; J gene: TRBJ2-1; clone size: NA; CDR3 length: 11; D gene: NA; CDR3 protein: CASMMSGVQFF; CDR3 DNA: TGTGCCAGCATGATGTCGGGGGTGCAGTTCTTC
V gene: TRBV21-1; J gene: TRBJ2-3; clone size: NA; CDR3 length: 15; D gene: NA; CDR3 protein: CASRRLAGKWDTQYF; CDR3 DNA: TGTGCCAGCCGGAGACTAGCGGGCAAATGGGATACGCAGTATTTT
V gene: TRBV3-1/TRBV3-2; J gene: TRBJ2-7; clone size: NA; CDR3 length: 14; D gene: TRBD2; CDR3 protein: CASSLAGGVHEQYF; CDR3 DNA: TGTGCCAGCAGCCTAGCGGGAGGAGTCCACGAGCAGTACTTC
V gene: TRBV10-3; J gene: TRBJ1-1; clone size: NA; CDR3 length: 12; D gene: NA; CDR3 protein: CAISSVNTEAFF; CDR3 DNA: TGTGCCATCAGTTCAGTGAACACTGAAGCTTTCTTT
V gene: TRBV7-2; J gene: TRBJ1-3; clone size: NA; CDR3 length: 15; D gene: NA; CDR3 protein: CASSLRGMEGNTIYF; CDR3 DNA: TGTGCCAGCAGCTTAAGGGGAATGGAAGGAAACACCATATATTTT
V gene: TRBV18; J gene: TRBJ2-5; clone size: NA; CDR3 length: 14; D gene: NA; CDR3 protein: CASSPPAPWETQYF; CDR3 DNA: TGTGCCAGCTCACCACCGGCCCCGTGGGAGACCCAGTACTTC
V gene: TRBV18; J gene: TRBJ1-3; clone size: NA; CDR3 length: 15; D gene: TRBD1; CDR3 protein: CASSPGQGSGNTIYF; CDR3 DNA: TGTGCCAGCTCACCGGGACAGGGCTCTGGAAACACCATATATTTT
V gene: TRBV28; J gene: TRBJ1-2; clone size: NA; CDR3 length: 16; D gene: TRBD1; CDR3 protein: CASSWPGQGGGYGYTF; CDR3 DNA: TGTGCCAGCAGTTGGCCGGGACAGGGAGGGGGTTATGGCTACACCTTC
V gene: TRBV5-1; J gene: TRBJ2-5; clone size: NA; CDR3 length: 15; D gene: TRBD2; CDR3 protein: CASSLGVAGEETQYF; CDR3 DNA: TGCGCCAGCAGCTTGGGAGTAGCGGGGGAAGAGACCCAGTACTTC
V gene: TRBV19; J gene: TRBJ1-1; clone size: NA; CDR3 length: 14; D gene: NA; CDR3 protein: CASVFGGRGFEAFF; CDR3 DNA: TGTGCCAGTGTGTTCGGGGGGCGAGGGTTTGAAGCTTTCTTT
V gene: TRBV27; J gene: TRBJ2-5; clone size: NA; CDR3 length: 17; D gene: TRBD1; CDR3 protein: CASSLKATGGLQETQYF; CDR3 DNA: TGTGCCAGCAGTTTAAAGGCGACAGGGGGCCTCCAAGAGACCCAGTACTTC
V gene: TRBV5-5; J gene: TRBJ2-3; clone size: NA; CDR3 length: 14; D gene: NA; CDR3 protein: CASRYVGLTDTQYF; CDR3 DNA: TGTGCCAGCAGATATGTGGGGCTCACAGATACGCAGTATTTT
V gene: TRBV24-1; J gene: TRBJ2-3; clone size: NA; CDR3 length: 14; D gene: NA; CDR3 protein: CATSDRTSTDTQYF; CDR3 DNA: TGTGCCACCAGTGATAGAACTAGCACAGATACGCAGTATTTT
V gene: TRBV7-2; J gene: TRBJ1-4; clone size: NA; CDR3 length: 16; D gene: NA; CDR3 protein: CASSLSAGGAFEKLFF; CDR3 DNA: TGTGCCAGCAGCTTAAGTGCTGGGGGGGCGTTTGAAAAACTGTTTTTT
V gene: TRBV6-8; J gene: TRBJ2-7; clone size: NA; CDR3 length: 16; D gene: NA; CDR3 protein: CASSHPDDRNNYEQYF; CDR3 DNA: TGTGCCAGCAGTCACCCCGATGACAGGAACAACTACGAGCAGTACTTC
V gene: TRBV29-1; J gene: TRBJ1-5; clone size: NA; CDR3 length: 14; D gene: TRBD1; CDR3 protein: CSERGQGGRQPQHF; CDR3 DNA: TGCAGCGAGAGGGGACAGGGGGGACGACAGCCCCAGCATTTT
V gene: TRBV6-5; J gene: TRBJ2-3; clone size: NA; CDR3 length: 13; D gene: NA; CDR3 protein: CATDYRQGDTQYF; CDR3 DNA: TGTGCCACCGACTACCGGCAAGGAGATACGCAGTATTTT
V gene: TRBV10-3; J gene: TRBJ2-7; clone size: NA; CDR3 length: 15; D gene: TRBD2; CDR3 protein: CAIRDTSGHSYEQYF; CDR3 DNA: TGTGCCATCAGGGACACTAGCGGGCATTCCTACGAGCAGTACTTC
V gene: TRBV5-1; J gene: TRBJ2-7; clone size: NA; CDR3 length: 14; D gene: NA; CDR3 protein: CASSFTGTNYEQYF; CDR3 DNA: TGCGCCAGCAGCTTTACAGGGACTAATTACGAGCAGTACTTC
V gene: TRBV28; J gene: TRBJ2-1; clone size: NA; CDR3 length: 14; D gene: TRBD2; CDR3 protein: CASSLLAGDNEQFF; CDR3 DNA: TGTGCCAGCAGTCTACTAGCGGGGGACAATGAGCAGTTCTTC
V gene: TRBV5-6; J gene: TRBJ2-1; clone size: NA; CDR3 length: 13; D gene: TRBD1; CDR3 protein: CASSVRGWNEQFF; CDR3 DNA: TGTGCCAGCAGCGTCAGGGGGTGGAATGAGCAGTTCTTC
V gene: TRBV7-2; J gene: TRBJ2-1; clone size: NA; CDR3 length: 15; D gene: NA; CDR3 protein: CASSLAGLDYNEQFF; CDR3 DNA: TGTGCCAGCAGCTTAGCTGGGCTGGACTACAATGAGCAGTTCTTC
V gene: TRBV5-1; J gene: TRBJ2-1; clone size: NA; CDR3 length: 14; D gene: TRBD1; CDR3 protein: CASSATGAYNEQFF; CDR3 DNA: TGCGCCAGCAGCGCGACAGGGGCCTACAATGAGCAGTTCTTC
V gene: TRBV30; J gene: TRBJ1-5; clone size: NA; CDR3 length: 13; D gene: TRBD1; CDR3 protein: CAWRGQAGQPQHF; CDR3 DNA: TGTGCCTGGAGGGGACAGGCGGGTCAGCCCCAGCATTTT
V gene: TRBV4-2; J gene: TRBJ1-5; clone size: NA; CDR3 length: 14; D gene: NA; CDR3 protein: CASSQAESNQPQHF; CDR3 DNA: TGTGCCAGCAGCCAAGCGGAGTCCAATCAGCCCCAGCATTTT
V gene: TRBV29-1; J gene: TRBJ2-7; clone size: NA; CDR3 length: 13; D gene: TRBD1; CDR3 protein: CSVRDRRHLEQYF; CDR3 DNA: TGCAGCGTCCGGGACAGGCGACATCTCGAGCAGTACTTC
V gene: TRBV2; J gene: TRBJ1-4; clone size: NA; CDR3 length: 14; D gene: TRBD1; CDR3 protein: CASRRTGGNEKLFF; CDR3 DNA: TGTGCCAGCAGAAGGACAGGGGGCAATGAAAAACTGTTTTTT
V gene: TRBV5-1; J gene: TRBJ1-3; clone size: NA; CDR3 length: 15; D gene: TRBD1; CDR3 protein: CASSDRQGDGNTIYF; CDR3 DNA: TGCGCCAGCAGCGATAGACAGGGAGATGGAAACACCATATATTTT